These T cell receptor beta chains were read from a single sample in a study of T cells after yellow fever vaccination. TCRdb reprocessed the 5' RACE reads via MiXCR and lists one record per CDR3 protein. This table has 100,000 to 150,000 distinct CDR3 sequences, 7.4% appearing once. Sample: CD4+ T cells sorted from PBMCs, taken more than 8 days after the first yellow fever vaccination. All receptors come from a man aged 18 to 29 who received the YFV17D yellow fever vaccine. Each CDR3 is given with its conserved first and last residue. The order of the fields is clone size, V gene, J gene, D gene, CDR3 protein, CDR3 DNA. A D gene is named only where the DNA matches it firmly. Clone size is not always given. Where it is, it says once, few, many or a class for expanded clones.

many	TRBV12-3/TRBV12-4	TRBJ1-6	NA	CASRSRQRAPSPLHF	TGTGCCAGCAGATCTAGACAGAGAGCCCCTTCACCCCTCCACTTT
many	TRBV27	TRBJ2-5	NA	CASRDAGQYGTQYF	TGTGCCAGCAGGGACGCGGGGCAGTATGGGACCCAGTACTTC
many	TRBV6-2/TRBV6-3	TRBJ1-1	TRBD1	CASGKTGGTEAFF	TGTGCCAGCGGGAAGACAGGGGGCACTGAAGCTTTCTTT
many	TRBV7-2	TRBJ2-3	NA	CASSLQRLTDTQYF	TGTGCCAGCAGCTTACAGAGGCTTACAGATACGCAGTATTTT
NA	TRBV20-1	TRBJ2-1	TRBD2	CSACPSGVYNEQFF	TGCAGTGCCTGTCCTAGCGGCGTATACAATGAGCAGTTCTTC
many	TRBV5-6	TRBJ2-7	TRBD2	CASSRGSGGALYEQYF	TGTGCCAGCAGCCGTGGCAGCGGGGGGGCCCTCTACGAGCAGTACTTC
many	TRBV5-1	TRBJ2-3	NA	CASSLVPTSTDTQYF	TGCGCCAGCAGCTTGGTCCCCACTAGCACAGATACGCAGTATTTT
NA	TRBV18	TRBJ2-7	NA	CASSSFVGASNRDLYEQYF	TGTGCCAGCTCAAGTTTTGTCGGGGCTAGTAACAGGGACTTGTACGAGCAGTACTTC
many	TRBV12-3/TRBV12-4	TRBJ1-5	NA	CASSFGVPSNQPQHF	TGTGCCAGCAGTTTTGGGGTCCCTAGCAATCAGCCCCAGCATTTT
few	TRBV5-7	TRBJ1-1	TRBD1	CASSPGQGNMNTEAFF	TGTGCCAGCAGCCCGGGACAGGGAAACATGAACACTGAAGCTTTCTTT
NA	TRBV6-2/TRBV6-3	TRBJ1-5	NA	CASSGIGGGQPQHF	TGTGCCAGCAGTGGGATAGGGGGAGGCCAGCCCCAGCATTTT
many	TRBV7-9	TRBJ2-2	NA	CASFPDSNTGELFF	TGTGCCAGCTTCCCAGACAGTAACACCGGGGAGCTGTTTTTT
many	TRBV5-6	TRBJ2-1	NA	CASSLGPTSYNEQFF	TGTGCCAGCAGCTTGGGGCCCACGTCCTACAATGAGCAGTTCTTC
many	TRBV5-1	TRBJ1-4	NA	CASNPGQANIEKLFF	TGCGCCAGCAACCCGGGACAAGCTAATATTGAAAAACTGTTTTTT
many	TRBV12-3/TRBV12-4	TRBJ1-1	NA	CASNEQENTEAFF	TGTGCCAGCAACGAACAGGAGAACACTGAAGCTTTCTTT
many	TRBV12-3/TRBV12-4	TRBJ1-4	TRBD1	CASSLHRGGIAEKLFF	TGTGCCAGCAGTCTACACAGGGGAGGCATAGCTGAAAAACTGTTTTTT
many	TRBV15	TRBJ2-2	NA	CATSRAGAGTGELFF	TGTGCCACCAGCAGAGCCGGGGCAGGCACCGGGGAGCTGTTTTTT
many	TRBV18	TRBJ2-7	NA	CASSPDSLSYEQYF	TGTGCCAGCTCACCAGACAGCCTCTCCTACGAGCAGTACTTC
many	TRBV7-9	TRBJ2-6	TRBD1	CARGDRDSGANVLTF	TGTGCCAGAGGGGACAGGGACTCTGGGGCCAACGTCCTGACTTTC
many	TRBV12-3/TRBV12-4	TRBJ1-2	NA	CASTSQGLGYGYTF	TGTGCCAGCACCAGTCAGGGTTTGGGCTATGGCTACACCTTC
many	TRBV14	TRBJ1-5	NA	CASSQGGLGQPQHF	TGTGCCAGCAGCCAAGGAGGATTGGGTCAGCCCCAGCATTTT
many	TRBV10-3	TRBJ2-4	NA	CAISESGAKNIQYF	TGTGCCATCAGTGAAAGCGGAGCCAAAAACATTCAGTACTTC
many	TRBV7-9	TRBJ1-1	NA	CASNGRLSNTEAFF	TGTGCCAGCAATGGCCGCCTCTCGAACACTGAAGCTTTCTTT
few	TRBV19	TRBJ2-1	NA	CATQLVGVNEQFF	TGTGCCACCCAACTTGTCGGGGTCAATGAGCAGTTCTTC
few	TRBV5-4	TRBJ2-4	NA	CASSLGQGVAKNIQYF	TGTGCCAGCAGCTTGGGTCAGGGAGTAGCCAAAAACATTCAGTACTTC
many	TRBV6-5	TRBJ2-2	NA	CASSFGWEVTGELFF	TGTGCCAGCAGTTTTGGGTGGGAAGTTACCGGGGAGCTGTTTTTT
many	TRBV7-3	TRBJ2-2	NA	CASSLNLAGELFF	TGTGCCAGCAGCTTAAACTTGGCCGGGGAGCTGTTTTTT
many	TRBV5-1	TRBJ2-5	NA	CASSWDSLGTQYF	TGCGCCAGCAGCTGGGACTCCTTGGGGACCCAGTACTTC
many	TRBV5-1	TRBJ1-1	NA	CASSLQGLSENTEAFF	TGCGCCAGCAGCTTGCAGGGACTCTCCGAAAACACTGAAGCTTTCTTT
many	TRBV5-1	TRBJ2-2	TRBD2	CASSLAVTGGWTGELFF	TGCGCCAGCAGCTTGGCCGTGACGGGGGGATGGACCGGGGAGCTGTTTTTT
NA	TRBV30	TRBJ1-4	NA	CAWSSQIGEKLFF	TGTGCCTGGAGTAGTCAGATAGGTGAAAAACTGTTTTTT
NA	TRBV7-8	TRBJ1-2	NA	CASSFEVYGYTF	TGTGCCAGCAGCTTCGAGGTCTATGGCTACACCTTC
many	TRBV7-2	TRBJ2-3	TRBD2	CASSSGTSADTQYF	TGTGCCAGCAGCTCTGGGACTAGCGCAGATACGCAGTATTTT
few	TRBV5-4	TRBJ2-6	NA	CASSFGTGVTRGANVLTF	TGTGCCAGCAGCTTCGGGACGGGGGTTACGCGGGGGGCCAACGTCCTGACTTTC
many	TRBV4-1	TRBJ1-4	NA	CASSQDLGDRLFF	TGCGCCAGCAGCCAAGATTTGGGGGATAGACTGTTTTTT
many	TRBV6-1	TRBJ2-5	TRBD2	CASNQQRPEASGKETQYF	TGTGCCAGCAACCAGCAGCGCCCCGAGGCTAGCGGGAAAGAGACCCAGTACTTC
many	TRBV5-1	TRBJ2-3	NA	CATGPKAQQGLSTDTQYF	TGCGCCACTGGACCCAAGGCGCAACAGGGTCTAAGCACAGATACGCAGTATTTT
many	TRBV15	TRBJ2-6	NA	CATSRAGTGANVLTF	TGTGCCACCAGCAGAGCAGGTACTGGGGCCAACGTCCTGACTTTC
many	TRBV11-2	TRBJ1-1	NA	CASRALGVAFF	TGTGCCAGCAGGGCCCTCGGGGTAGCTTTCTTT